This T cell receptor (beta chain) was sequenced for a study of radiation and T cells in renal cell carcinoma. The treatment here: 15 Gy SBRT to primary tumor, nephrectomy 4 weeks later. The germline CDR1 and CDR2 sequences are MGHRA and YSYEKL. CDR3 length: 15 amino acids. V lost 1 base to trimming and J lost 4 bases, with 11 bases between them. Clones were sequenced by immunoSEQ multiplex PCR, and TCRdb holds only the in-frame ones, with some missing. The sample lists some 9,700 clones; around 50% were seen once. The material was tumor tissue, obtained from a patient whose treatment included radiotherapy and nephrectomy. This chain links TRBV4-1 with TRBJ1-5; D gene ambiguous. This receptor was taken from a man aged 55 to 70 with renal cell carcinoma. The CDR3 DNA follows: TGCGCCAGCAGCCAAGTCGGGCAGCCTAATCAGCCCCAGCATTTT. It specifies CASSQVGQPNQPQHF.